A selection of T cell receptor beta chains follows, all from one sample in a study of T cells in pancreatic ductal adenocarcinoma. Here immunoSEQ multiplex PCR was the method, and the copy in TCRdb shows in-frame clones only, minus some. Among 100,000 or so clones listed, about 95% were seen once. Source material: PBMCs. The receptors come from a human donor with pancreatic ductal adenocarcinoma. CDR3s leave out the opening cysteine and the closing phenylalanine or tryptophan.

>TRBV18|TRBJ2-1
ASSPGWGGNNEQF
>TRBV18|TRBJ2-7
ASSLGPDYSYEQY
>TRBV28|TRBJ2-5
ASSSHRVSWETQY
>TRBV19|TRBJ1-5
ASSIRDRGQPQH
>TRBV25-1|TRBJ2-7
ASSVGTSGPWEQY
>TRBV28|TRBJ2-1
ASGGRLKQF
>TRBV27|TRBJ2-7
ASRETGRRSGRIHEQY
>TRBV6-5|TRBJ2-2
ASSYSTSVNTGELF
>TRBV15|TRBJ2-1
ATSRLPPTSGTDNEQF
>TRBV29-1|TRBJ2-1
SVEFGTGGNEQF
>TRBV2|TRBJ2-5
ASGGERVGQETQY
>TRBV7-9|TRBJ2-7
ASRTQGGEQY
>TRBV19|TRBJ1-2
ASSILTGPLYGYT
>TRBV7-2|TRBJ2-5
ASSPTSEGTQY
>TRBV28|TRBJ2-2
ASMSTQGTGELF
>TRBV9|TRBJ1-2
ASSVEDRVAYGYT
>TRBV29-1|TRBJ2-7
SAWDRVDIEQY
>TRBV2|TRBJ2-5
ASPGLADQETQY
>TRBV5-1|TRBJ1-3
ASSYGDTGNTIY
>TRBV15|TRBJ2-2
ATSREFWTSEVTGELF
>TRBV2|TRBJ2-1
ASRVAAHNEQF
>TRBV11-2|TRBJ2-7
ASSPSTGSGRGYEQY
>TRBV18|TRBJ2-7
ASSPPGQGTYEQY
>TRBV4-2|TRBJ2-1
ASSQEGTGVDEQF
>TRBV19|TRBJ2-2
ASSLGRRSTGELF
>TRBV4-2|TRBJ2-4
ASSQDRSANIQY
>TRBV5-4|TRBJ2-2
ASSRTAMNTGELF
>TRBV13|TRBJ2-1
ASSLGEAYNEQF
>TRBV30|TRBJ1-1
AWAGPKEYTEAF
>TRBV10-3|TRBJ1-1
AIRLTENTEAF
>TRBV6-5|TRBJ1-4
ASSLRVTNEKLF
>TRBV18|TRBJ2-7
ASSPPGKSSYEQY
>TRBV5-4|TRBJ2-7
ASSFQGKYEQY
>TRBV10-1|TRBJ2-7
ASSESGPSYEQY
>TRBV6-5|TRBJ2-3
ASSYAQLELTDTQY
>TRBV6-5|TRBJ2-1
ASRRTSPTNEQF
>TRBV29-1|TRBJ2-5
SVGGVAGETQY
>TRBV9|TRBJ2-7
ASSLNIQSYEQY
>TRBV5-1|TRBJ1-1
ASSGGQGVIAF
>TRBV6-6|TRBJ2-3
ASSYVGVSTDTQY
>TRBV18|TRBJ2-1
ASSPTSGAYNEQF
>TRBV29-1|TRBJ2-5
SVETGEETQY
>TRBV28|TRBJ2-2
ATQTSGANTGELF
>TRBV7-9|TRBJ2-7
ASSLVPGGPNLEQY
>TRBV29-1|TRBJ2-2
SASSGLNTGELF
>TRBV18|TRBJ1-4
ASSPRQEPNEKLF